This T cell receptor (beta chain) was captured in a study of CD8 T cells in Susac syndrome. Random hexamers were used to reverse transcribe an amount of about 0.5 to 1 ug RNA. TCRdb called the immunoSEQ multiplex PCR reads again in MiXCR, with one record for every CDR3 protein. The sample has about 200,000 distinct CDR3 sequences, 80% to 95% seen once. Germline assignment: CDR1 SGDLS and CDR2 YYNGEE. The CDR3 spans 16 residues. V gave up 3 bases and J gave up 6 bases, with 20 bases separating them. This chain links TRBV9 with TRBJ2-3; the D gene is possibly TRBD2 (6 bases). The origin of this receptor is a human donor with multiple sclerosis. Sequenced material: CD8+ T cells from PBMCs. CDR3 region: CASSALGGWMEDTQYF. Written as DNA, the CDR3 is TGTGCCAGCAGCGCCCTCGGGGGTTGGATGGAGGATACGCAGTATTTT.